The 4 T cell receptor beta chains listed next were all sequenced from one sample in a study of blood T cell repertoires in COVID-19. Repertoires were generated with immunoSEQ multiplex PCR, while TCRdb's copy carries only in-frame clones and drops some. Of over 200,000 clones in the sample, 88% were seen once. The sequenced material came from peripheral blood. These receptors all come from a middle-aged man with acute or convalescent COVID-19.

The chain links TRBV5-6 to TRBJ2-7, with 7 bases that match TRBD1. Germline V lookup: CDR1 SGHDT, CDR2 YYEEEE. Losses at the gene ends were 3 bases for V and 4 bases for J; bases not matched to a gene: 16. This CDR3 has 17 amino acids. CDR3 sequence reads: CASSWYNGMVRGYEQYF. Written as DNA, the CDR3 is TGTGCCAGCAGCTGGTACAATGGGATGGTCAGGGGGTACGAGCAGTACTTC.

The sample holds a few counts of this clone. The chain recombines TRBV4-3 with TRBJ2-1; D unclear. The CDR3 covers 16 residues. V lost 0 bases to trimming and J lost 0 bases, with 9 bases between them. Germline V CDR1 and CDR2: LGHNA, YSLEER. Written as DNA, the CDR3 is TGCGCCAGCAGCCAAGAAAGGCAGGACTCCTACAATGAGCAGTTCTTC. Protein sequence: CASSQERQDSYNEQFF.

This chain uses TRBV5-6 with TRBJ1-5; D gene uncertain. The V end was cut by 1 base, the J end by 6 bases, with 5 bases between. There are 12 residues in the CDR3. Germline V lookup: CDR1 SGHDT, CDR2 YYEEEE. CDR3 sequence (DNA): TGTGCCAGCAGCTTGCAGTTTCAGCCCCAGCATTTT. Its translation: CASSLQFQPQHF.

The chain carries TRBV7-9 and TRBJ2-7; D might be TRBD1 (7 bases). Germline V gene data show CDR1 as SEHNR and CDR2 as FQNEAQ (reference sequence). V lost 3 bases and J lost 2, with 20 bases in between. CDR3 length: 17 amino acids. CDR3 protein: CASSLGDSGSIPYEQYF. The CDR3 DNA sequence: TGTGCCAGCAGCTTGGGGGACAGCGGGTCAATCCCCTACGAGCAGTACTTC.